This TCR beta chain was obtained from a study of shared clonotypes between healthy human individuals. V lost 4 bases and J 2 bases, leaving 9 bases between the germline ends. CDR1 MNHEY and CDR2 SVGAGI come from the germline V gene. The CDR3 covers 13 residues. Within Nashville, Tennessee resided all donors, each a Caucasian adult. Partitioning of CD4+ cells yielded a CD45RA+ naive subset and a CD45RA-negative memory subset. Investigators spread the genomic DNA of each subset evenly over several immunoSEQ plates. Repertoires were generated with immunoSEQ multiplex PCR, while TCRdb's copy carries only in-frame clones and drops some. The repertoire consists of fewer than 1.4 million clones, with more than 75% occurring once and the leading ten covering roughly 0.61%. A word on this clone: This sequence may be a read error, since a much larger clone differs from it by one base. The same CDR3 arises from other DNA sequences in this sample as well.

The J gene is TRBJ2-7, the V gene TRBV6-5; D is perhaps TRBD2 (6 bases). Sequenced input: memory CD4+ T cells from PBMCs. Sample subset: CD45RA-negative fraction. The clonotype originates from a man aged 18-30 years in good health. Some clones in this sample may be carry-over from other donors' samples. The CDR3: CASSSGLTYEQYF. DNA for the CDR3: TGTGCCAGCAGTTCGGGACTCACCTACGAGCAGTACTTC.